This T cell receptor (beta chain) was captured by sequencing in a study of blood T cell repertoires in COVID-19. The protocol was immunoSEQ multiplex PCR, while the TCRdb copy is restricted to in-frame clones and leaves out a portion. The sample includes 270,000 or so clones, less than 85% of them seen just once. The CDR3 spans 13 residues. Trimming removed 1 base from V and 9 bases from J, with 10 bases in between. The origin of this receptor is a woman aged 18 to 35 with acute or convalescent COVID-19. This rearrangement joins TRBV12-3 or TRBV12-4 to TRBJ1-5, with TRBD1 as a possible D gene (5 bases). Sequenced: peripheral blood. CDR3 amino acids: CASSLVPGLPQHF. CDR3 DNA sequence: TGTGCCAGCAGTTTAGTCCCAGGGCTGCCCCAGCATTTT.